This T cell receptor (beta chain) originates from a study of beta chain features in type 1 diabetes (dated by TCRdb to 2017 to 2018). About the investigation overall: No differences in mean age, gender distribution, total cell number or subset yield were found between patients and healthy donors. A total of 90 million to 140 million sorted cells were examined across all samples, and RNA yield correlated strongly with the number of cells per subset. In the study, TCRB repertoires of sorted circulating CD4+ T cell subsets from recently diagnosed type 1 diabetes patients were compared with those of matched healthy donors. Regulatory and stem cell-like memory subsets were obtained from only 8 patients and roughly 8 healthy donors, while naive and central memory subsets were obtained from all 28 donors.

Worth noting for this clone: Its binding antigen is unknown. No quality values exist for individual bases; no much larger clone is one base distant.

On the study overall, not on this receptor specifically: HLA sub-analyses involved small numbers of individuals, so any influence of HLA type on TCRB rearrangement remained unresolved. Shorter templates might be favored by PCR, yet because patient and control samples were amplified and corrected together, any such skew would affect both groups equally. Naive, central memory and regulatory TCRB repertoires appeared more similar among patients than among healthy donors. Sequencing cDNA rather than genomic DNA could over-represent highly expressing activated cells, although activation and CD3 levels did not differ between groups. In all four CD4+ subsets, TCRB CDR3 length was moderately but significantly shorter in type 1 diabetes patients. At VDJ recombination sites, patients with type 1 diabetes made fewer insertions and deleted more nucleotides, a pattern implying thymic rearrangement abnormalities.

From the cysteine through the phenylalanine, the CDR3 covers 13 amino acids. Only the CDR3 DNA is retained, 39 bases long and in frame from the first base. Trimming removed 6 bases from V and 6 bases from J, leaving 13 bases between the germline ends. The germline V gene encodes CDR1 MGHDK and CDR2 SYGVNS. The entire isolated RNA was reverse transcribed using the High Capacity cDNA Reverse Transcription Kit, and thus expressed TCRB transcripts were sequenced. Deep immunoSEQ sequencing was performed on naive, central memory and regulatory T cell samples, with an average of roughly 4 million total reads per sample. Sorted cells were lysed in RLT buffer, and RNA was extracted using DNase-treated RNeasy Micro or Mini kits according to cell number. To prevent cross-contamination, every cell subset was processed on its own, while patient and healthy donor samples were processed together. TCRB sequences were amplified from cDNA with the immunoSEQ multiplex PCR, producing 87-bp fragments spanning the CDR3 region. Sequencing of the amplicons was performed on the Illumina HiSeq platform. The study's own analysis went as follows. Synthetic template baselines were used to correct PCR bias computationally, reads within Hamming distance 2 were collapsed together, and singletons that could not be merged were discarded. Reads were aligned to IMGT to assign V, D and J genes, CDR3 length, and insertions or deletions at six rearrangement sites. Within each subset, clonotype counts were normalized to the number of sorted cells before true diversity and Gini coefficients were calculated with the tcR R package. The overlap coefficient, calculated on TCRB nucleotide sequences, was used to measure repertoire sharing. As a proxy for the pre-selection repertoire, out-of-frame TCRB sequences from naive cells were analyzed. TCRdb's version of the immuneACCESS table is confined to in-frame rearrangements and falls short of the full clone set. An unresolved V gene accounts for under half of the shortfall where checked; the remainder is of unknown origin. Clone size and V and J calls were adopted from that table, with D and trimming inferred from the DNA. Across this sample there are some 270,000 clones, with roughly a tenth seen only once. Of the sample, around 0.017% is held by the ten largest clones.

From each donor, a single peripheral blood sample of about 120 mL on average was drawn into heparinised tubes. A BD FACSAria II and a panel including CD45RO, CCR7, CD25, CD127, CD95 and CD27 were used to sort naive, central memory, regulatory and stem cell-like memory CD4+ T cells. Every sorted population had a purity above 95%. Right away, PBMCs were isolated by Lymphoprep density gradient centrifugation and were stained directly, with no culture step. Samples were stained and sorted in pairs, with one healthy donor and one patient per experiment, so that batch effects were minimized. This receptor was identified in a man in his thirties or forties with type 1 diabetes. The chain is encoded by TRBV25-1 joined to TRBJ2-3, and perhaps TRBD2 as D gene, on 6 matching bases. The sample consisted of naive CD4+ T cells from blood. Per the publication, the cell subset or site label means: true naive CD4+ T cells. This receptor carries the CDR3 CASSQYGGDTQYF. The DNA reads as follows: TGTGCCAGCAGCCAATACGGAGGGGATACGCAGTATTTT.